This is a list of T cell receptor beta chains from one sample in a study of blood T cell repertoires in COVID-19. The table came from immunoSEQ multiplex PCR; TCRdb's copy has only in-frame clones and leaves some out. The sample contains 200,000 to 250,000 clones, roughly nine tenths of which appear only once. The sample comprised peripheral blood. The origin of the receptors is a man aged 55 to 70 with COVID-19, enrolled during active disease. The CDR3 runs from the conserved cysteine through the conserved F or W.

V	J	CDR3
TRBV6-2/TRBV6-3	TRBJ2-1	CASSSPGTPLGYQFF
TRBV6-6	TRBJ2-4	CASSSRDIIQYF
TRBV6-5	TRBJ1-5	CASSSDPTGSNQPQHF
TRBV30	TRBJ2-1	CAWSVGQTYNEQFF
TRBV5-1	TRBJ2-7	CASSLGLAGVEQYF
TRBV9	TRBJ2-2	CASSQVGVTGELFF
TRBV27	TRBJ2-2	CASSFGGRPTGELFF
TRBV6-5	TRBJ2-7	CASSPSQGIYEQYF
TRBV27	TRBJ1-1	CASRLKPGGSTEAFF
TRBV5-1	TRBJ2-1	CASSLRLAGAYNEQFF
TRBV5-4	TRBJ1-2	CASSLRTGIAYGYTF
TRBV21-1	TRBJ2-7	CASSELPRDRGTYEQYF
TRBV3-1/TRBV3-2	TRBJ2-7	CASSQGTVSYEQYF
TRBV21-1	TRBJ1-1	CASSKTHEGDTEAFF
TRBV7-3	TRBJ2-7	CASSQSQGQEQYF
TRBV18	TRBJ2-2	CASSPYSNTGELFF
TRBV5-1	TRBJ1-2	CASSRTGDSGYTF
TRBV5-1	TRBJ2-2	CASSLERWNTGELFF
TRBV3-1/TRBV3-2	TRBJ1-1	CASSQAGISLNTEAFF
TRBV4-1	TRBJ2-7	CASSQGWTVMNYEQYF
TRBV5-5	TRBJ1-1	CASRGGANTEAFF
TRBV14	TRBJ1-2	CASSPWGQGFYGYTF
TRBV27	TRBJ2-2	CASSSSGPNTGELFF
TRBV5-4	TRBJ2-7	CASSIGRASYEQYF
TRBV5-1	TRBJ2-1	CASSSGQGAREQFF
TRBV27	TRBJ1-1	CASRALMNTEAFF
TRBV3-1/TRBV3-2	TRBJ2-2	CASSPSRNTGELFF
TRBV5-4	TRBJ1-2	CASSQGQDTFGYTF
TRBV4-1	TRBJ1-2	CASSQVLGGANYGYTF
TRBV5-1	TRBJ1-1	CASSLETQKNTEAFF
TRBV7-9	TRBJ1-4	CASSLGGEVNEKLFF
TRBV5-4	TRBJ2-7	CASSPGLAGFDEQYF
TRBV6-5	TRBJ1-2	CASMTTANYGYTF
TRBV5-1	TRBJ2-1	CASSRTGTGVYNEQFF
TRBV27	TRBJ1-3	CASRPLLRGSGNTIYF
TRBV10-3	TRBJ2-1	CAISLGLAGPNEQFF
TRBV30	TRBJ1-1	CAWSPRDRGSLPEAFF
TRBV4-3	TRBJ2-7	CASSQERGQGHEQYF
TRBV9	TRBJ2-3	CASSAVLSGGAQASTDTQYF
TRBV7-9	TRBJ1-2	CASSPQGAVGYTF
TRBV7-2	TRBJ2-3	CASSLVGGGGYF
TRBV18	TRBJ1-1	CASSSTPNTEAFF
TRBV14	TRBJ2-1	CASSQLTSSYNEQFF
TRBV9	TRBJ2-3	CASGGTSGSPDTQYF
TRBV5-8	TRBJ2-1	CASSWVNRDNEQFF
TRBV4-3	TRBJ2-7	CASSQDPTGGYYEQYF
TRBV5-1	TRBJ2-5	CASSLGRGGPETQYF
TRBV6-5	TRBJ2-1	CASSRTGQGSFF
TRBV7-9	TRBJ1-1	CASSFQGQNTEAFF
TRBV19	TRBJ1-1	CASSILGRGVKAFF
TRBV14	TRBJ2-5	CASSQDRRTQYF
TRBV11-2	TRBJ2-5	CASSFGLAGVFETQYF
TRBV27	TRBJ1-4	CASSFDAGGEKLFF
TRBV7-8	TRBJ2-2	CASSLYNVGELFF
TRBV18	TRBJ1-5	CASSPTGTGVGQPQHF
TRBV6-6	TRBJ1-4	CASSYFSGVVNEKLFF
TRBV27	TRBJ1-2	CASSLSAGNYGYTF
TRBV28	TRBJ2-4	CASSLGGGFAKNIQYF
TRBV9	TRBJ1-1	CASSPMNTEAFF